This is a list of T cell receptor beta chains from one sample in a study of blood T cells in healthy people across ages. TCRdb itself ran the 5' RACE reads through MiXCR, one entry per CDR3 protein. This table holds some 640,000 distinct CDR3 sequences, under 30% found once. Sequencing used blood. The receptor set was obtained from a woman at least 80 years old in good health. The CDR3 runs from the conserved cysteine through the conserved F or W. Each record gives: J gene, D gene, V gene, clone size, CDR3 protein, CDR3 DNA. A D gene is named only where the DNA matches it firmly. The size of a clone is reported for some rows only, either as once, few or many, or as a class for expanded clones.

j_call: TRBJ2-7
d_call: .
v_call: TRBV10-2
clone_size: .
cdr3_aa: CASSTGREQYF
cdr3_nt: TGCGCCAGCAGCACTGGACGCGAGCAGTACTTC

j_call: TRBJ1-6
d_call: .
v_call: TRBV24-1
clone_size: many
cdr3_aa: CATSDFPRQDDNSPLHF
cdr3_nt: TGTGCCACCAGTGATTTCCCAAGGCAGGACGATAATTCACCCCTCCACTTT

j_call: TRBJ2-5
d_call: TRBD1
v_call: TRBV11-3
clone_size: .
cdr3_aa: CASSRTTGGSGSTQYF
cdr3_nt: TGTGCCAGCAGTCGTACGACAGGGGGGTCCGGTTCGACCCAGTACTTC

j_call: TRBJ2-1
d_call: TRBD2
v_call: TRBV10-2
clone_size: .
cdr3_aa: CASSETSASYNEQFF
cdr3_nt: TGCGCCAGCAGTGAAACTAGCGCCTCCTACAATGAGCAGTTCTTC

j_call: TRBJ2-2
d_call: .
v_call: TRBV7-2
clone_size: few
cdr3_aa: CASSLSPGITGELFF
cdr3_nt: TGTGCCAGCAGCTTGTCGCCAGGGATCACCGGGGAGCTGTTTTTT

j_call: TRBJ2-5
d_call: .
v_call: TRBV7-2
clone_size: once
cdr3_aa: CASSFKLGDQETQYF
cdr3_nt: TGTGCCAGCAGCTTTAAGTTGGGGGACCAAGAGACCCAGTACTTC

j_call: TRBJ1-4
d_call: .
v_call: TRBV7-6
clone_size: few
cdr3_aa: CASSLWSRQGGEKLFF
cdr3_nt: TGTGCCAGCAGCTTATGGTCTCGGCAGGGAGGTGAAAAACTGTTTTTT

j_call: TRBJ2-5
d_call: .
v_call: TRBV30
clone_size: few
cdr3_aa: CAWSVRKETQYF
cdr3_nt: TGTGCCTGGAGTGTACGGAAGGAGACCCAGTACTTC

j_call: TRBJ2-3
d_call: .
v_call: TRBV9
clone_size: .
cdr3_aa: CASSGGGGADDTQYF
cdr3_nt: TGTGCCAGCAGCGGAGGTGGGGGGGCCGATGATACGCAGTATTTT

j_call: TRBJ2-1
d_call: TRBD2
v_call: TRBV20-1
clone_size: many
cdr3_aa: CSARDSGLAGEPEQFF
cdr3_nt: TGCAGTGCTAGAGATTCGGGACTAGCGGGGGAACCCGAGCAGTTCTTC

j_call: TRBJ2-7
d_call: .
v_call: TRBV28
clone_size: few
cdr3_aa: CASSLSGRSYNEQYF
cdr3_nt: TGTGCCAGCAGTCTTTCCGGGCGCTCCTACAATGAGCAGTACTTC

j_call: TRBJ2-1
d_call: TRBD2
v_call: TRBV9
clone_size: .
cdr3_aa: CASSVGSGGLYNEQFF
cdr3_nt: TGTGCCAGCAGCGTAGGATCGGGAGGGCTCTACAATGAGCAGTTCTTC

j_call: TRBJ1-5
d_call: .
v_call: TRBV20-1
clone_size: .
cdr3_aa: CSARVFKYGTLNQPQHF
cdr3_nt: TGCAGTGCTAGAGTCTTCAAGTACGGCACGTTAAATCAGCCCCAGCATTTT

j_call: TRBJ2-3
d_call: TRBD1
v_call: TRBV30
clone_size: .
cdr3_aa: CAWCPRGTDTQYF
cdr3_nt: TGTGCCTGGTGCCCCAGGGGGACAGATACGCAGTATTTT

j_call: TRBJ2-7
d_call: TRBD1
v_call: TRBV29-1
clone_size: many
cdr3_aa: CSVDGTGGEQYF
cdr3_nt: TGCAGCGTTGATGGGACAGGGGGCGAGCAGTACTTC

j_call: TRBJ2-2
d_call: .
v_call: TRBV11-3
clone_size: .
cdr3_aa: CASSLEQYGELFF
cdr3_nt: TGTGCCAGCAGCTTAGAACAGTACGGGGAGCTGTTTTTT

j_call: TRBJ1-1
d_call: .
v_call: TRBV9
clone_size: .
cdr3_aa: CASSVEGGFTEAFF
cdr3_nt: TGTGCCAGCAGCGTAGAGGGCGGATTCACTGAAGCTTTCTTT

j_call: TRBJ2-1
d_call: TRBD2
v_call: TRBV9
clone_size: many
cdr3_aa: CASNELAFSSYNEQFF
cdr3_nt: TGTGCCAGCAACGAACTAGCGTTCAGCTCCTACAATGAGCAGTTCTTC

j_call: TRBJ2-3
d_call: .
v_call: TRBV27
clone_size: many
cdr3_aa: CASSLIRAVDTQYF
cdr3_nt: TGTGCCAGCAGTTTAATACGGGCGGTAGATACGCAGTATTTT

j_call: TRBJ2-1
d_call: TRBD2
v_call: TRBV20-1
clone_size: many
cdr3_aa: CSARGTSGGLTFF
cdr3_nt: TGCAGTGCTAGAGGGACTAGCGGGGGGCTTACGTTCTTC

j_call: TRBJ2-3
d_call: TRBD1
v_call: TRBV5-5
clone_size: many
cdr3_aa: CASSQTWDRGDTQYF
cdr3_nt: TGTGCCAGCAGTCAAACTTGGGACAGGGGTGATACGCAGTATTTT

j_call: TRBJ2-1
d_call: TRBD1
v_call: TRBV4-2
clone_size: .
cdr3_aa: CASSPTGYSYNEQFF
cdr3_nt: TGTGCCAGCAGCCCGACAGGGTATTCCTACAATGAGCAGTTCTTC

j_call: TRBJ2-1
d_call: .
v_call: TRBV9
clone_size: many
cdr3_aa: CASTVDGDPRNYNEQFF
cdr3_nt: TGTGCCAGCACCGTGGACGGGGACCCTCGTAATTACAATGAGCAGTTCTTC

j_call: TRBJ2-5
d_call: .
v_call: TRBV2
clone_size: .
cdr3_aa: CANSEDNEQYF
cdr3_nt: TGTGCCAACAGTGAGGACAATGAGCAGTACTTC

j_call: TRBJ1-2
d_call: .
v_call: TRBV15
clone_size: .
cdr3_aa: CATSIDGSLYGYTF
cdr3_nt: TGTGCCACCAGCATCGACGGCAGCCTCTATGGCTACACCTTC

j_call: TRBJ1-1
d_call: .
v_call: TRBV12-3/TRBV12-4
clone_size: few
cdr3_aa: CASTTSGGMTEAFF
cdr3_nt: TGTGCCAGCACTACATCTGGGGGGATGACTGAAGCTTTCTTT

j_call: TRBJ1-2
d_call: .
v_call: TRBV3-1
clone_size: .
cdr3_aa: CASSTATGSEGYTF
cdr3_nt: TGTGCCAGCAGCACCGCGACAGGATCTGAAGGCTACACCTTC

j_call: TRBJ2-7
d_call: .
v_call: TRBV6-2/TRBV6-3
clone_size: many
cdr3_aa: CASSYWGSGFGQSEQYF
cdr3_nt: TGTGCCAGCAGTTACTGGGGAAGTGGTTTTGGACAAAGCGAGCAGTACTTC

j_call: TRBJ2-3
d_call: TRBD2
v_call: TRBV11-2
clone_size: .
cdr3_aa: CASSFRRIAGGRTDTQYF
cdr3_nt: TGTGCCAGCAGCTTCCGCCGAATAGCGGGGGGGAGGACAGATACGCAGTATTTT

j_call: TRBJ1-1
d_call: .
v_call: TRBV4-2
clone_size: .
cdr3_aa: CASSPRQENTEAFF
cdr3_nt: TGTGCCAGCAGCCCCCGACAAGAGAACACTGAAGCTTTCTTT

j_call: TRBJ2-5
d_call: .
v_call: TRBV25-1
clone_size: many
cdr3_aa: CASSGRLVQYF
cdr3_nt: TGTGCCAGCAGTGGAAGACTGGTACAGTACTTC

j_call: TRBJ2-5
d_call: TRBD1
v_call: TRBV20-1
clone_size: .
cdr3_aa: CSASDRVQETQYF
cdr3_nt: TGCAGTGCTAGCGACAGGGTCCAAGAGACCCAGTACTTC

j_call: TRBJ2-7
d_call: .
v_call: TRBV11-2
clone_size: .
cdr3_aa: CASRGNRDTSYEQYF
cdr3_nt: TGTGCCAGCAGGGGGAACCGGGACACTTCCTACGAGCAGTACTTC

j_call: TRBJ2-1
d_call: TRBD1
v_call: TRBV10-3
clone_size: many
cdr3_aa: CAIRSDRGLNEQFF
cdr3_nt: TGTGCCATCAGGTCGGACAGGGGGCTCAATGAGCAGTTCTTC

j_call: TRBJ2-7
d_call: .
v_call: TRBV7-2
clone_size: .
cdr3_aa: CASSSRVYSSYEQYF
cdr3_nt: TGTGCCAGCAGTTCCAGGGTTTACAGCTCCTACGAGCAGTACTTC

j_call: TRBJ2-3
d_call: .
v_call: TRBV7-3
clone_size: .
cdr3_aa: CASSQGRGPSTDTQYF
cdr3_nt: TGTGCCAGCAGCCAGGGGCGGGGGCCTAGCACAGATACGCAGTATTTT

j_call: TRBJ1-1
d_call: .
v_call: TRBV20-1
clone_size: few
cdr3_aa: CSVQGWTNTEAFF
cdr3_nt: TGCAGTGTTCAGGGTTGGACGAACACTGAAGCTTTCTTT

j_call: TRBJ1-1
d_call: .
v_call: TRBV10-3
clone_size: few
cdr3_aa: CAISWDGNTEAFF
cdr3_nt: TGTGCCATCAGTTGGGACGGTAACACTGAAGCTTTCTTT

j_call: TRBJ2-5
d_call: .
v_call: TRBV25-1
clone_size: many
cdr3_aa: CASIRTNLQETQYF
cdr3_nt: TGTGCCAGCATAAGGACAAATCTTCAAGAGACCCAGTACTTC

j_call: TRBJ2-3
d_call: TRBD2
v_call: TRBV6-6
clone_size: many
cdr3_aa: CASSHESGGGTDTQYF
cdr3_nt: TGTGCCAGCAGTCACGAGAGCGGGGGGGGCACAGATACGCAGTATTTT

j_call: TRBJ2-5
d_call: TRBD1
v_call: TRBV5-1
clone_size: few
cdr3_aa: CASSSNRGRETQYF
cdr3_nt: TGCGCCAGCAGCTCTAACAGGGGGCGGGAGACCCAGTACTTC

j_call: TRBJ2-5
d_call: .
v_call: TRBV5-8
clone_size: many
cdr3_aa: CASSYLPRERETQYF
cdr3_nt: TGTGCCAGCAGCTATTTACCCCGGGAAAGAGAGACCCAGTACTTC

j_call: TRBJ2-5
d_call: TRBD2
v_call: TRBV7-3
clone_size: .
cdr3_aa: CASSQGLAGRVETQYF
cdr3_nt: TGTGCCAGCAGCCAAGGGCTAGCGGGGAGGGTAGAGACCCAGTACTTC

j_call: TRBJ1-6
d_call: .
v_call: TRBV20-1
clone_size: many
cdr3_aa: CSARQVNSPLHF
cdr3_nt: TGCAGTGCTAGACAGGTGAATTCACCCCTCCACTTT

j_call: TRBJ1-4
d_call: TRBD1
v_call: TRBV5-1
clone_size: .
cdr3_aa: CASSLVGQGNEKLFF
cdr3_nt: TGCGCCAGCAGCTTGGTGGGACAGGGGAATGAAAAACTGTTTTTT